A single sample is the source of the 11 T cell receptor beta chains below, sequenced in a study of CD8+CD57+ T cells in acquired aplastic anemia. TCR beta VDJ and CDR3 were profiled, and genomic DNA was the template. In TCRdb, the reads were re-called with MiXCR into one record per CDR3 protein. This table holds fewer than 250,000 distinct CDR3 sequences, about half found once. The source material was sorted CD4+, CD8+, or CD8+CD57+ T cells (not recorded which) from PBMCs. The receptors here all came from a human donor in good health, serving as a control.

This clonotype was found many times. CDR3 in DNA: TGCAGTGCTAGAGATCTAGCGGGGGGTGGGGAGACCCAGTACTTC. This gives the protein CSARDLAGGGETQYF. The gene calls are TRBV20-1 and TRBJ2-5, with 11 bases that match TRBD2. Germline trimming cut 0 bases from V and 5 bases from J; bases unmatched to any gene: 5. This CDR3 has 15 residues. Germline-derived CDR1 and CDR2 are DFQATT and SNEGSKA (reference sequence).

The sample holds many counts of this clonotype. The chain recombines TRBV24-1 with TRBJ1-1; D gene uncertain. V dropped 4 bases and J dropped 3 bases, with 14 bases sitting between them. Germline lookup yields CDR1 KGHDR and CDR2 SFDVKD. This CDR3 is 15 amino acids long. DNA of the CDR3: TGTGCCACCAGTGACTCAGAGAGACCCTACACTGAAGCTTTCTTT. Protein product: CATSDSERPYTEAFF.

In its sample, this clonotype was seen many times. The J gene is TRBJ2-3, the V gene TRBV4-3, with TRBD2 matching 9 bases. Germline loops: CDR1 LGHNA, CDR2 YSLEER. This CDR3 spans 17 amino acids. V was pared by 3 bases and J by 4 bases, with 11 bases of the junction left unmatched. CDR3 nucleotide sequence: TGCGCCAGCAGCCAGATGGCGGGGGGGTCATCCGCAGATACGCAGTATTTT. Translation gives CASSQMAGGSSADTQYF.

This clonotype was observed many times. The V and J genes are TRBV7-8 and TRBJ2-7, with D uncertain. Trimming removed 5 bases from V and 2 bases from J, with 13 bases in between. The CDR3 spans 14 residues. The germline V gene encodes CDR1 SGHVS and CDR2 FQNEAQ. CDR3 region: CASSTRTDPYEQYF. The CDR3 nucleotides read TGTGCCAGCAGCACCCGGACCGATCCCTACGAGCAGTACTTC.

Remarks on this clonotype: One end of the junction varies from germline; a read error may be responsible. The gene calls are TRBV11-3 and TRBJ1-4; no reliable D call. Germline V CDR1 and CDR2: SGHNT, YENEEA. This CDR3 comprises 14 residues. The DNA of the CDR3 is TGTGCCAGCAGCCCGAAGCTAACTAATGAAAAACCGTTTTTT. Amino acid sequence: CASSPKLTNEKPFF.

This sequence joins TRBV6-2 or TRBV6-3 and TRBJ1-6, with 7 bases that match TRBD1. This CDR3 region has 14 residues. Germline V gene sequence: CDR1 MNHEY, CDR2 SVGEGT. The junction had 5 bases not matched to a gene; V was cut back by 4 bases and J by 8 bases. In DNA, the CDR3 is TGTGCCAGCAGTTGGGGACAGTTCGATTCACCCCTCCACTTT. Protein: CASSWGQFDSPLHF.

This clonotype was detected ten times or more. The genes are TRBV5-6 and TRBJ1-6; TRBD1 matches at 7 bases. The J segment lost 7 bases and the V segment lost 1 base, leaving 5 bases of the junction unmatched. The CDR3 totals 15 residues. CDR1 SGHDT and CDR2 YYEEEE come from the germline V gene. The CDR3: CASSLRGQRNSPLHF. The CDR3 bases are TGTGCCAGCAGCTTGAGGGGACAGAGGAATTCACCCCTCCACTTT. The full variable domain, its missing parts supplied by reference TRBV5-6 and TRBJ1-6, is DAGVTQSPTHLIKTRGQQVTLRCSPKSGHDTVSWYQQALGQGPQFIFQYYEEEERQRGNFPDRFSGHQFPNYSSELNVNALLLGDSALYLCASSLRGQRNSPLHFGNGTRLTVT.

This sequence joins TRBV2 and TRBJ1-3; TRBD1 matches at 7 bases. The CDR3 sequence is 15 residues long. V dropped 6 bases and J dropped 1; count of bases not matched to a gene: 6. Germline V gene sequence: CDR1 SNHLY, CDR2 FYNNEI. CDR3 sequence: CASRGQPPSGNTIYF. In nucleotides, the CDR3 is TGTGCCAGCAGGGGACAGCCGCCTTCTGGAAACACCATATATTTT.

This sequence joins TRBV20-1 and TRBJ2-7, with D hard to call. Trimming left V 4 bases short and J 5 bases short, with 15 bases between. CDR3 length equals 13 residues. Looked up from germline, CDR1 is DFQATT and CDR2 is SNEGSKA (reference sequence). CDR3 residues: CSAISPATDEQYF. The CDR3 DNA follows: TGCAGTGCTATTAGCCCGGCTACCGACGAGCAGTACTTC.

As for this clonotype: One end of the junction is discordant with germline, which a read error may explain. The rearrangement links TRBV5-1 to TRBJ2-2; D uncertain. This CDR3 contains 18 residues. Germline V gene sequence: CDR1 SGHRS, CDR2 YFSETQ. CDR3 loop: CTSSPRVTPPPGTGELFF. The CDR3 DNA is TGCACCAGCAGCCCCCGGGTGACTCCCCCCCCGGGCACCGGGGAGCTGTTTTTT.

The rearrangement links TRBV19 to TRBJ1-1; possible D gene TRBD1, 6 bases. The CDR3 covers 14 residues. Germline CDR1 and CDR2: LNHDA and SQIVND (reference sequence). V gave up 7 bases and J gave up 0 bases, with 12 bases separating them. CDR3 protein: CASKGDTMNTEAFF. CDR3 DNA sequence: TGTGCCAGTAAGGGGGATACCATGAACACTGAAGCTTTCTTT.